The 2 T cell receptor beta chains listed next were all sequenced from one sample in a study of blood T cells in healthy people across ages. The second PCR ran about 6 to 11 cycles with a sample-barcoded 5' primer and J-beta primers. MiXCR, run by TCRdb on the 5' RACE reads, gives a single entry per CDR3 protein. The sample shows some 900,000 distinct CDR3 sequences, roughly 50% of them seen only once. The sequencing input was blood. The receptors stem from a man aged 25-40 years in good health.

In this sample, this clonotype turned up a few times. The chain employs TRBV2 and TRBJ1-3; D call uncertain. This CDR3 region has 14 residues. Trimming shortened V by 7 bases and J by 1 base, and 11 bases separated the two germline ends. The germline CDR1 and CDR2 sequences are SNHLY and FYNNEI. The CDR3 coding sequence is TGTGCCAGCACCAACGCGGGTTCTGGAAACACCATATATTTT. Its protein is CASTNAGSGNTIYF.

Details on this clonotype: The junction shows a germline mismatch at one end, possibly a read error. The chain couples TRBV7-6 to TRBJ2-3; D possibly corresponds to TRBD2 (5 bases). The CDR3 has 14 residues. Germline CDR1 reads SGHVS; CDR2 reads FNYEAQ. In nucleotides, the CDR3 is TGTGCCGGCAGCCCAGGACTGCGACGAGATACGCAGTATTTT. This gives the protein CAGSPGLRRDTQYF.